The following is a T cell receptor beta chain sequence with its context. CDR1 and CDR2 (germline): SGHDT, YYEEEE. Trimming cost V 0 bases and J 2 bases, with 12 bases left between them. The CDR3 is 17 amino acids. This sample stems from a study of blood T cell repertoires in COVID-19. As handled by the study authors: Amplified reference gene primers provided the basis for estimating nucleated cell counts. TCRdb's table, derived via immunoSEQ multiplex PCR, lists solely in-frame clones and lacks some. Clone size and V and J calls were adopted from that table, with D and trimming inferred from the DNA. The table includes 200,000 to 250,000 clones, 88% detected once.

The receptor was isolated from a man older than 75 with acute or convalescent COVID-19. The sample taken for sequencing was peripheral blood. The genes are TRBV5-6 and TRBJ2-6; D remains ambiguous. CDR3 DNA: TGTGCCAGCAGCTTGGGGTCGGCAGGTCCTGGGGCCAACGTCCTGACTTTC. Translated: CASSLGSAGPGANVLTF. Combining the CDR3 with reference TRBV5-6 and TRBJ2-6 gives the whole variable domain DAGVTQSPTHLIKTRGQQVTLRCSPKSGHDTVSWYQQALGQGPQFIFQYYEEEERQRGNFPDRFSGHQFPNYSSELNVNALLLGDSALYLCASSLGSAGPGANVLTFGAGSRLTVL.